This T cell receptor beta chain derives from a study of PD-1 blockade in mismatch repair-deficient tumors. Study as a whole: Patients had approximately 11 mismatch repair-deficient cancer types and were previously treated and progressing. Study results and caveats: Rapid post-treatment expansion, then contraction, generally preceding radiologic response, marked tumor-resident clones.

Generated by immunoSEQ multiplex PCR, the TCRdb table keeps only in-frame clones and is missing some. The table lists 45,000 to 60,000 clones, approximately 80% of them singletons. PCR or immunohistochemistry showed mismatch repair deficiency in every enrolled patient. TCRs were sequenced from a few patients responding to pembrolizumab. Worth noting for this clone: Its antigen is undetermined.

Source: peripheral blood, taken 4 weeks after starting pembrolizumab. This clonotype originated in an adult with mismatch repair-deficient cancer.

The CDR3 DNA follows: TGTGCCAGCAGTTTCGACAGGGGGAGACAGCCCCAGCATTTT. It yields the protein CASSFDRGRQPQHF. This rearrangement joins TRBV28 to TRBJ1-5, with 9 bases matching TRBD1. The CDR3 consists of 14 residues. Germline CDR1 reads MDHEN; CDR2 reads SYDVKM. J lost 7 bases, V lost 3 bases, and 4 bases had no gene match.